This TCR beta chain appears in the sequencing data of a study of blood T cell repertoires in COVID-19. As for the study in general: COVID-19 samples from acute and convalescent phases originated in the United States, Italy and Spain.

Using immunoSEQ multiplex PCR, the repertoire was profiled, and TCRdb retains in-frame clones only, with some absent. The sample has fewer than 300,000 clones, about four fifths seen once; the top ten hold over 9%. The CDR3 is 13 residues long. CDR1 and CDR2 from the germline V gene are LGHDT and YNNKEL (reference sequence). The V and J ends lost 4 bases and 9 bases, in that order; junction bases with no gene match: 6. Sequences were obtained from peripheral blood. The clonotype originates from a woman between 45 and 65 years old who had recovered from COVID-19. J is TRBJ2-5 and V is TRBV3-1 (or the pseudogene TRBV3-2); 9 bases line up with TRBD2. CDR3 residues: CASSPSGAGAQYF. The CDR3 region has the DNA TGTGCCAGCAGCCCTAGCGGGGCCGGGGCCCAGTACTTC.